Following are 2 T cell receptor beta chains from one sample sequenced in a study of regulatory T cells in long-lasting Graves disease. As to time point: newly diagnosed GD, antithyroid drugs for less than 3 months. The TCR library used RNA extracted from PBMCs. Construction of TCR beta libraries relied on iRepertoire HTBI primers and on Arm-PCR targeting CDR3 regions. TCRdb recomputed calls from the multiplex PCR reads with MiXCR, one row per CDR3 protein. In the table there are roughly 260,000 distinct CDR3 sequences, 15% to 20% of which are singletons. In addition, the sample was reused for a study of T cells in Graves' hyperthyroidism and ophthalmopathy.

This sample comprised peripheral blood mononuclear cells (PBMCs), obtained at new diagnosis, from a patient treated with antithyroid drugs. These TCRs come from a woman aged 25 to 39 with Graves disease.

This clonotype was recorded many times. The gene calls are TRBV14 and TRBJ1-2, with 7 nucleotides matching TRBD1. Per the germline V gene, CDR1 is SGHDN and CDR2 is FVKESK. Trimming at V came to 4 bases and at J to 7 bases, leaving 9 bases not matched to a gene. The CDR3 consists of 14 residues. CDR3 sequence: CASSRTGDYVGYTF. DNA of the CDR3: TGTGCCAGCAGCCGGACAGGAGATTACGTTGGCTACACCTTC.

This clonotype was observed a handful of times. CDR3 sequence: CASGFIPRRDTGELFF. The CDR3 DNA follows: TGTGCTAGTGGTTTCATCCCCAGGAGGGACACCGGGGAGCTGTTTTTT. The chain carries TRBV12-5 and TRBJ2-2; D might be TRBD2 (6 bases). V was clipped by 3 bases and J by 3 bases, with 14 bases between them. The CDR3 totals 16 residues. Per germline, CDR1 LGHNT and CDR2 FRNRAP. Complete variable domain (other parts from reference TRBV12-5 and TRBJ2-2): DARVTQTPRHKVTEMGQEVTMRCQPILGHNTVFWYRQTMMQGLELLAYFRNRAPLDDSGMPKDRFSAEMPDATLATLKIQPSEPRDSAVYFCASGFIPRRDTGELFFGEGSRLTVL.